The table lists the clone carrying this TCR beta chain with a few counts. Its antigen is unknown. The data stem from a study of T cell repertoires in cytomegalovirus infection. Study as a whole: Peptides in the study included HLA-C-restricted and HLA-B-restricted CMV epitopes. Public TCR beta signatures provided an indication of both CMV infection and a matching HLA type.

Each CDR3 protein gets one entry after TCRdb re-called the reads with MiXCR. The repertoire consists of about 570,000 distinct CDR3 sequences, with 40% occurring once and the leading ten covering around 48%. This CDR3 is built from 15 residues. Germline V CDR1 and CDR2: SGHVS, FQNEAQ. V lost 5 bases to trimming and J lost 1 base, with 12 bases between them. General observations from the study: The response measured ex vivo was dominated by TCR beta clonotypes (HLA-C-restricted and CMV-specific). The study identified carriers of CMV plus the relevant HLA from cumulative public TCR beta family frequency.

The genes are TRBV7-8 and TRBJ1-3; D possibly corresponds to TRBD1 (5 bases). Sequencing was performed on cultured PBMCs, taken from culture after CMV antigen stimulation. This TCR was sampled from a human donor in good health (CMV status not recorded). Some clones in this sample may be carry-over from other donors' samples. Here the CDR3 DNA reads TGTGCCAGCAGCCCTGGGACGGAGTCTGGAAACACCATATATTTT. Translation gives CASSPGTESGNTIYF.